The clone carrying this T cell receptor beta chain was detected ten times or more. The target antigen is unknown. The data were obtained in a study of T-cell reconstitution after alpha-beta-depleted transplantation in children. Unique molecular identifiers were built into the TCRbeta library. TCRdb reprocessed the PCR reads via MiXCR and lists one record per CDR3 protein. The repertoire holds about 260,000 distinct CDR3 sequences, with roughly 7.7% as singletons. Broader study findings: The origin of high day-60 TCRbeta diversity in some patients lay in surviving recipient T cells and thymic progenitors. Fresh T-cell production supplied most of the T-cell counts and diversity seen one year after transplant. As was reported, about two months after transplant, alpha-beta T cells came from several hundred expanded graft clones.

The V gene lost 6 bases and the J gene lost 2 bases, with 12 bases spanning the gap. Germline V lookup: CDR1 ENHRY, CDR2 SYGVKD. The CDR3 contains 14 residues. The sample here was PBMCs, mostly from graft donor cells, taken 180 days after TCRalphabeta/CD19-depleted stem cell transplant. The TCR comes from a male patient younger than 18 who had a stem cell transplant for acute lymphoblastic leukemia, so the T cells may come from the graft donor. The chain recombines TRBV10-3 with TRBJ2-3, with D possibly matching TRBD1 (6 bases). This chain's CDR3 is CAIRRGTNTDTQYF. The CDR3 nucleotides read TGTGCCATCAGAAGGGGGACCAACACAGATACGCAGTATTTT.